The 25 T cell receptor beta chains below all came from one sample that was sequenced in a study of blood T cells in healthy people across ages. PCR was performed a second time for about 7 to 12 cycles using a sample-barcoded 5' primer and a J-beta primer mix. TCRdb reprocessed the 5' RACE reads via MiXCR and lists one record per CDR3 protein. Of more than 800,000 distinct CDR3 sequences listed, 29% are singletons. Sequencing was done on a sample of blood. These receptor sequences come from a woman over 75 in good health.

A word on this clonotype: This could be a read error, since a much larger clone is one nucleotide away. CDR3 nucleotide sequence: TGTGTCAGCAGCCAAGATACAGGGATCGGCTACACCTTC. It specifies CVSSQDTGIGYTF. The rearrangement uses TRBV14 and TRBJ1-2; TRBD1 might be the D (6 bases). The CDR3 loop spans 13 amino acids. Looked up from germline, CDR1 is SGHDN and CDR2 is FVKESK.

At least ten counts were recorded for this clonotype. This chain joins TRBV12-3 or TRBV12-4 and TRBJ2-1; 7 bases line up with TRBD2. The CDR3 spans 12 residues. Trimming at V came to 8 bases and at J to 7 bases, leaving 5 bases not matched to a gene. DNA of the CDR3: TGTGCCAGCCGGGGGGTTGGGAATGAGCAGTTCTTC. Protein sequence: CASRGVGNEQFF.

The chain employs TRBV7-2 and TRBJ2-1, with TRBD2 matching over 7 bases. Trimming cost V 5 bases and J 5 bases; bases outside gene matches: 9. The CDR3 covers 15 residues. Germline values: CDR1 SGHTA, CDR2 FQGNSA. The CDR3 coding sequence is TGTGCCAGCAGCACAAGCGGGGTCGCAAACAATGAGCAGTTCTTC. Its protein is CASSTSGVANNEQFF.

CDR3 sequence (DNA): TGTGCCAGCACCAACAGAGTCCAAATTCAGCCCCAGCATTTT. Protein product: CASTNRVQIQPQHF. The J gene is TRBJ1-5, the V gene TRBV28; D unresolved. The V end lost 7 bases, the J end lost 6 bases, and 16 bases lay between the germline ends. CDR3 length: 14 residues. Germline CDR1 reads MDHEN; CDR2 reads SYDVKM.

This clonotype was seen repeatedly, ten times or more. The V gene is TRBV6-5, the J gene TRBJ2-1, with D perhaps assigned TRBD1 or TRBD2 (5 bases each). CDR3 length: 15 amino acids. CDR1 and CDR2 (germline): MNHEY, SVGAGI. Trimming shortened V by 6 bases and J by 6 bases, and 18 bases separated the two germline ends. The CDR3 sequence: CASSRRDLPTNEQFF. CDR3 in DNA: TGTGCCAGCAGCCGCCGGGACCTACCGACCAATGAGCAGTTCTTC.

The J gene is TRBJ2-1, the V gene TRBV7-2; the D gene is possibly TRBD2 (6 bases). This CDR3 comprises 18 residues. V was pared by 4 bases and J by 4 bases, with 23 bases between. Germline V gene sequence: CDR1 SGHTA, CDR2 FQGNSA. As DNA, the CDR3 is TGTGCCAGCAGCTCCCCGAGGATGAGCGGGCAAGCTTACAATGAGCAGTTCTTC. It encodes CASSSPRMSGQAYNEQFF.

With regard to this clonotype: This may be a read error, as it is one base from a much larger clone. The CDR3 loop is CASSPPSEETQFF. The CDR3 DNA is TGTGCCAGCTCACCACCTTCAGAAGAGACCCAGTTCTTC. The chain recombines TRBV18 with TRBJ2-1; D not certain. Trimming removed 0 bases at V and 13 bases at J, with 13 bases between. Germline V gene data show CDR1 as KGHSH and CDR2 as LQKENI. The CDR3 has 13 amino acids. Based on the CDR3 plus reference TRBV18 and TRBJ2-1, the full variable domain is NAGVMQNPRHLVRRRGQEARLRCSPMKGHSHVYWYRQLPEEGLKFMVYLQKENIIDESGMPKERFSAEFPKEGPSILRIQQVVRGDSAAYFCASSPPSEETQFFGPGTRLTVL.

This clonotype was picked up many times. This chain connects TRBV9 to TRBJ2-1; D is possibly TRBD1 or TRBD2 (6 bases each). The length of the CDR3 is 16 residues. The germline gives CDR1 SGDLS, CDR2 YYNGEE. The V and J ends lost 0 bases and 4 bases respectively, with 14 bases between them. This CDR3 is CASSVGVGGTYNEQFF. CDR3 coding DNA: TGTGCCAGCAGCGTAGGTGTGGGGGGCACTTACAATGAGCAGTTCTTC. The variable domain in full, with the rest retrieved from reference TRBV9 and TRBJ2-1, is DSGVTQTPKHLITATGQRVTLRCSPRSGDLSVYWYQQSLDQGLQFLIQYYNGEERAKGNILERFSAQQFPDLHSELNLSSLELGDSALYFCASSVGVGGTYNEQFFGPGTRLTVL.

In its sample, this clonotype was seen a few times. The junction does not match germline at one end; this may be a read error. This chain links TRBV7-9 with TRBJ2-1; D is possibly TRBD2 (5 bases). This CDR3 has 15 residues. The germline V gene has CDR1 SEHNR and CDR2 FQNEAQ (reference sequence). Written as DNA, the CDR3 is TGTGCCGGCAGTACCTTCGGAGGTACGGGGAATGAGCAGTTCTTC. Amino acid sequence: CAGSTFGGTGNEQFF.

This clonotype has just one count. The chain joins TRBV29-1 to TRBJ2-2, with 11 nucleotides matching TRBD2. Germline CDR1 and CDR2: SQVTM and ANQGSEA. The CDR3 is 16 residues long. J gave up 0 bases and V 4 bases, and 4 bases lay outside the gene matches. CDR3 loop: CSVAGTSGANTGELFF. In DNA, the CDR3 is TGCAGCGTTGCCGGGACTAGCGGAGCGAACACCGGGGAGCTGTTTTTT.

The chain carries TRBV19 and TRBJ2-6; D may match TRBD1 or TRBD2 (5 bases each). Germline V CDR1 and CDR2: LNHDA, SQIVND (reference sequence). The length of the CDR3 is 16 residues. Trimming left V 4 bases short and J 1 base short, with 11 bases between. The CDR3 loop is CASSTGRGSGANVLTF. In nucleotides, the CDR3 is TGTGCCAGTAGTACGGGACGAGGATCTGGGGCCAACGTCCTGACTTTC.

The chain has TRBV18 and TRBJ2-2; maybe TRBD1 (6 bases). Germline assignment: CDR1 KGHSH and CDR2 LQKENI. Trimming removed 4 bases from V and 4 bases from J, with 16 bases in between. The CDR3 runs to 16 residues. This chain's CDR3 is CASSRGTPPRTGELFF. The CDR3 DNA reads as TGTGCCAGCTCACGTGGGACACCTCCTCGCACCGGGGAGCTGTTTTTT.

This chain joins TRBV7-2 and TRBJ1-2, with TRBD1 matching 7 bases. This CDR3 is built from 16 residues. V gave up 5 bases and J gave up 5 bases; unmatched junction bases: 14. Germline V gene data show CDR1 as SGHTA and CDR2 as FQGNSA. The CDR3, as DNA: TGTGCCAGCAGCGATCCCAACAGGGGAGGAGGATATGGCTACACCTTC. Residues: CASSDPNRGGGYGYTF.

This clonotype was detected ten times or more. The chain recombines TRBV6-5 with TRBJ2-3, with D tentatively TRBD2 (7 bases). Germline V gives CDR1 MNHEY, CDR2 SVGAGI. This CDR3 comprises 16 residues. V was cut by 0 bases and J by 1 base, with 11 bases left in between. CDR3 in DNA: TGTGCCAGCAGTTACTCGGGGGGGCCCGGCACAGATACGCAGTATTTT. Amino acid sequence: CASSYSGGPGTDTQYF.

A few counts support this clonotype. This chain joins TRBV13 and TRBJ2-1; the D is unclear. This CDR3 has 16 amino acids. Germline assignment: CDR1 PRHDT and CDR2 FYEKMQ (reference sequence). V gave up 0 bases and J gave up 0 bases, with 9 bases separating them. CDR3 sequence: CASSLGWADSYNEQFF. The CDR3 DNA follows: TGTGCCAGCAGCTTAGGCTGGGCAGACTCCTACAATGAGCAGTTCTTC.

This clonotype has just a few counts. The rearrangement joins TRBV11-2 to TRBJ1-2; 8 bases are a match to TRBD1. CDR1 is SGHAT, CDR2 FQNNGV, per germline. V dropped 2 bases and J dropped 2; count of bases not matched to a gene: 13. The CDR3 contains 18 residues. CDR3 residues: CASSLRGSLQGVNYGYTF. The CDR3 DNA sequence: TGTGCCAGCAGCTTACGGGGGTCTCTACAGGGGGTGAACTATGGCTACACCTTC.

The chain recombines TRBV2 with TRBJ1-2, with 12 bases lining up with TRBD1. This CDR3 region has 13 residues. The germline CDR1 and CDR2 sequences are SNHLY and FYNNEI. The V gene end was trimmed by 7 bases and the J gene end by 8 bases; junction bases not matched to a gene: 5. The CDR3 loop reads CASMGQGARGYTF. Written as DNA, the CDR3 is TGTGCCAGCATGGGACAGGGGGCTCGCGGCTACACCTTC.

A few counts support this clonotype. This chain links TRBV6-2 or TRBV6-3 with TRBJ1-6; perhaps TRBD1 as D (6 bases). The V gene lost 5 bases and the J gene lost 7 bases, with 12 bases spanning the gap. Germline CDR1 and CDR2: MNHEY and SVGEGT. This CDR3 is 14 amino acids long. CDR3 coding DNA: TGTGCCAGCAGTCTCGGGACAACCAATTCACCCCTCCACTTT. Translated: CASSLGTTNSPLHF.

This clonotype was seen repeatedly, ten times or more. V gene TRBV20-1 combines with J gene TRBJ2-1, with 11 bases identical to TRBD1. Germline CDR1 and CDR2: DFQATT and SNEGSKA (reference sequence). J lost 7 bases, V lost 0 bases, and 5 bases had no gene match. The CDR3 is 15 amino acids. The CDR3 DNA is TGCAGTGCTAGAGATCCAGGGACAGGGGGGAATGAGCAGTTCTTC. It codes for CSARDPGTGGNEQFF.

About this clonotype itself: A much larger clone lies a single base off, so this may be a read error. Written as DNA, the CDR3 is TGTGCCAGCAGATGGGGGGTTGGTAACACTGAAGCTTTCTTT. Translation: CASRWGVGNTEAFF. The V gene is TRBV12-3 or TRBV12-4, the J gene TRBJ1-1; tentatively, D is TRBD1 (5 bases). V shed 6 bases and J shed 2 bases, with 13 bases lying between them. CDR3 length equals 14 residues.

In its sample, this clonotype was seen a few times. A much larger clone differs from this one at a single base, so this may be a read error. The J gene is TRBJ2-3, the V gene TRBV28, with a tentative D call TRBD1 (5 bases). This CDR3 is built from 13 residues. With 5 bases removed from V and 6 bases from J, the gap between germline ends came to 12 bases. Germline assignment: CDR1 MDHEN and CDR2 SYDVKM. The CDR3 DNA reads TGTGCCAGCAGTGCCCGGACATCTGATACGCAGTATTTT. It is translated as CASSARTSDTQYF.

The chain couples TRBV7-8 to TRBJ2-5; 8 bases are shared with TRBD1. The V gene's germline CDR1 is SGHVS and CDR2 FQNEAQ. J lost 11 bases, V lost 3 bases, and 11 bases had no gene match. This CDR3 has 14 residues. The CDR3 DNA reads as TGTGCCAGCAGCTTGGGACAGGCTTTCAATGAGCAGTACTTC. It encodes CASSLGQAFNEQYF.

V is TRBV14 and J is TRBJ2-3, with D maybe TRBD2 (6 bases). V lost 2 bases and J 3 bases, leaving 18 bases between the germline ends. The length of the CDR3 is 17 residues. CDR1 SGHDN and CDR2 FVKESK come from the germline V gene. CDR3: CASSQFISVEGTDTQYF. The CDR3 DNA reads TGTGCCAGCAGCCAATTTATCAGCGTGGAGGGTACAGATACGCAGTATTTT.

This clonotype was found a few times. The rearrangement joins TRBV12-3 or TRBV12-4 to TRBJ1-2; D remains ambiguous. There are 14 residues in the CDR3. V lost 3 bases to trimming and J lost 4 bases, with 12 bases between them. The CDR3 region is CASSFLQSSYGYTF. The CDR3 coding sequence is TGTGCCAGCAGTTTTCTACAGAGTTCCTATGGCTACACCTTC.

In this sample, this clonotype turned up many times. The chain has TRBV7-2 and TRBJ2-5; D gene ambiguous. Germline loops: CDR1 SGHTA, CDR2 FQGNSA. Trimming stripped 5 bases from V and 0 bases from J, with 4 bases between. This CDR3 has 12 residues. The CDR3 is CASSQNQETQYF. CDR3 nucleotide sequence: TGTGCCAGCAGCCAAAACCAAGAGACCCAGTACTTC.